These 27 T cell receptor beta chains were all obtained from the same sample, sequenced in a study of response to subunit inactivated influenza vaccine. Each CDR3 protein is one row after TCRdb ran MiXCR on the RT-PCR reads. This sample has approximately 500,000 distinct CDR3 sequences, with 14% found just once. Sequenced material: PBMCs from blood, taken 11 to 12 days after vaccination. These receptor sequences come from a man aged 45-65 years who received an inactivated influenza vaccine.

As DNA, the CDR3 is TGTGCCAGCAGTCGTCAGGGGCCAGACCATACTCGTAACTATGGCTACACCTTC. Translating it yields CASSRQGPDHTRNYGYTF. The rearrangement uses TRBV6-2 or TRBV6-3 and TRBJ1-2; TRBD1 might be the D (6 bases). Trimming took off 5 bases at V and 1 base at J, with 23 bases between the two ends. CDR1 MNHEY and CDR2 SVGEGT come from the germline V gene. The CDR3 sequence is 18 residues long.

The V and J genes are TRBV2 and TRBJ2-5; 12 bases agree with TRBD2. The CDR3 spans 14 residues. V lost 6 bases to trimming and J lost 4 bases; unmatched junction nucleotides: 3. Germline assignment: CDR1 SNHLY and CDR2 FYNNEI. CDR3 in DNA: TGTGCCAGCAGGCGACTAGCGGGAGTAGAGACCCAGTACTTC. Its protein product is CASRRLAGVETQYF.

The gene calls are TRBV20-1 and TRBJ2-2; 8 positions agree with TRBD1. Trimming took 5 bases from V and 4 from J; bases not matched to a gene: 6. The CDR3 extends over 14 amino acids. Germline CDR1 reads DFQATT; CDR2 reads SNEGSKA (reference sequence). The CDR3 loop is CSAPTGVGTGELFF. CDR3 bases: TGCAGTGCTCCGACAGGGGTGGGCACCGGGGAGCTGTTTTTT.

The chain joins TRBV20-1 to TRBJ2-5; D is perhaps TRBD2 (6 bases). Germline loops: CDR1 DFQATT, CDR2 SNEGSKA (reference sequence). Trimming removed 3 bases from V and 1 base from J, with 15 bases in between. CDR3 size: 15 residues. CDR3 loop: CSASISGRAQETQYF. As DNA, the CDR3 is TGCAGTGCTAGTATTAGCGGTAGGGCCCAAGAGACCCAGTACTTC.

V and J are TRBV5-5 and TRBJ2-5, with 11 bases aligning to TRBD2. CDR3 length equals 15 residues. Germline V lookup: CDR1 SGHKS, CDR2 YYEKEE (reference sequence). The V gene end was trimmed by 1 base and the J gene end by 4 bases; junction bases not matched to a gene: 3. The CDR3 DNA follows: TGTGCCAGCAGCTTGATGGGACTAGCGGTAGAGACCCAGTACTTC. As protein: CASSLMGLAVETQYF.

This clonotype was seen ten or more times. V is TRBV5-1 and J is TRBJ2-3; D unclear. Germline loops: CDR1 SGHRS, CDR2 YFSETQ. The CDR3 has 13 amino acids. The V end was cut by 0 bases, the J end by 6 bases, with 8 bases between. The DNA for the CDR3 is TGCGCCAGCAGCTTGGGCCGGCGGGATACGCAGTATTTT. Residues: CASSLGRRDTQYF. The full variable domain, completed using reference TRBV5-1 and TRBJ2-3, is KAGVTQTPRYLIKTRGQQVTLSCSPISGHRSVSWYQQTPGQGLQFLFEYFSETQRNKGNFPGRFSGRQFSNSRSEMNVSTLELGDSALYLCASSLGRRDTQYFGPGTRLTVL.

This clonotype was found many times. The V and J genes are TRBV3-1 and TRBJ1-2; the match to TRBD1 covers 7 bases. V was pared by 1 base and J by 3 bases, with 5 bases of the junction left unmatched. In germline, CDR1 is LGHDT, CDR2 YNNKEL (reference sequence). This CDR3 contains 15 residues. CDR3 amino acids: CASSQASGGHYGYTF. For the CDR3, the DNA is TGTGCCAGCAGCCAAGCTTCAGGGGGACACTATGGCTACACCTTC.

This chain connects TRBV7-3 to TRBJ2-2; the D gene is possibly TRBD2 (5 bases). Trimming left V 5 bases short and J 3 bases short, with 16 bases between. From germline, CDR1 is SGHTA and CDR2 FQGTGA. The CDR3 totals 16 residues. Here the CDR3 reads CASSLRLSLDTGELFF. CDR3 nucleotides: TGTGCCAGCAGCCTCCGACTATCGCTGGACACCGGGGAGCTGTTTTTT. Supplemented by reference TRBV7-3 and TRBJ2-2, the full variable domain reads GAGVSQTPSNKVTEKGKYVELRCDPISGHTALYWYRQSLGQGPEFLIYFQGTGAADDSGLPNDRFFAVRPEGSVSTLKIQRTERGDSAVYLCASSLRLSLDTGELFFGEGSRLTVL.

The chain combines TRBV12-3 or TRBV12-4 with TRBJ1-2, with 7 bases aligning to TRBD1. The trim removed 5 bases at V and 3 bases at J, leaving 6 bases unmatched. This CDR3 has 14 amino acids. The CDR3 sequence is CASSLPGTDYGYTF. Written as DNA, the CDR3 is TGTGCCAGCAGTCTCCCGGGGACAGACTATGGCTACACCTTC.

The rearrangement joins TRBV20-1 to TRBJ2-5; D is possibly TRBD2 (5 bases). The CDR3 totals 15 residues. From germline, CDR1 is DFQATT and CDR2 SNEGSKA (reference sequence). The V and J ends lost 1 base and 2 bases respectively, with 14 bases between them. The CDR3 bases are TGCAGTGCTAGAGGAATAGCGAGAACTCAAGAGACCCAGTACTTC. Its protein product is CSARGIARTQETQYF.

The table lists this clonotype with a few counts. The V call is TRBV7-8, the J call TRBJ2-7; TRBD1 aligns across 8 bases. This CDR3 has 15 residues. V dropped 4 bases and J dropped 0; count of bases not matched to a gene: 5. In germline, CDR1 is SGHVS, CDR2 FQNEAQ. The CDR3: CASSSRDRISYEQYF. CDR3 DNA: TGTGCCAGCAGCTCGAGGGACAGGATCTCCTACGAGCAGTACTTC.

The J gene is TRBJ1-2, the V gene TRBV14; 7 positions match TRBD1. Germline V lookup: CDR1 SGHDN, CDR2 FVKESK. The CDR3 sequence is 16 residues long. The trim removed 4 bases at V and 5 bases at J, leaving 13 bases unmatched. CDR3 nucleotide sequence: TGTGCCAGCAGCCGCGGACAGGAGGGGAGAAGATATGGCTACACCTTC. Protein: CASSRGQEGRRYGYTF.

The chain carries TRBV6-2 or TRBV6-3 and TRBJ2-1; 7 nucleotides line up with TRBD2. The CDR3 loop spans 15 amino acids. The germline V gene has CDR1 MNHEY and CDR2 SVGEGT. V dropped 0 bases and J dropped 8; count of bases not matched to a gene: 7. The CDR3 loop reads CASSYSGGGRDEQFF. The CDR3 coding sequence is TGTGCCAGCAGTTACTCGGGGGGAGGGAGGGATGAGCAGTTCTTC.

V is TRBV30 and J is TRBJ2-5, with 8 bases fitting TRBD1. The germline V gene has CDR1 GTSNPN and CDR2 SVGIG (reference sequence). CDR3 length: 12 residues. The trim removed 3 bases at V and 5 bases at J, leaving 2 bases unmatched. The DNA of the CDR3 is TGTGCCTGGAGACGACAGGGGGAGACCCAGTACTTC. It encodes CAWRRQGETQYF.

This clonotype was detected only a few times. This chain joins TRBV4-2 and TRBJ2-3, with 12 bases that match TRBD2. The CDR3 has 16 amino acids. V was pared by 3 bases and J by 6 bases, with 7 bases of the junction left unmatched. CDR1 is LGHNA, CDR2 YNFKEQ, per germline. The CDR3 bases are TGTGCCAGCAGCCACGGACTAGCGGGACGTCAGGATACGCAGTATTTT. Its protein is CASSHGLAGRQDTQYF.

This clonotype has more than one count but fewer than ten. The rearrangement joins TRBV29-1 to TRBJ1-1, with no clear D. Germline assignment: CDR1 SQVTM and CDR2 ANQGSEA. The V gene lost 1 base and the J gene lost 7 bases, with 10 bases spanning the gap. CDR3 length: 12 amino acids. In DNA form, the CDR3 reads TGCAGCGTTGAAGGAGAGGCAGTTGAAGCTTTCTTT. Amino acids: CSVEGEAVEAFF. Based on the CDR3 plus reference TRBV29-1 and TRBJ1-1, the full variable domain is SAVISQKPSRDICQRGTSLTIQCQVDSQVTMMFWYRQQPGQSLTLIATANQGSEATYESGFVIDKFPISRPNLTFSTLTVSNMSPEDSSIYLCSVEGEAVEAFFGQGTRLTVV.

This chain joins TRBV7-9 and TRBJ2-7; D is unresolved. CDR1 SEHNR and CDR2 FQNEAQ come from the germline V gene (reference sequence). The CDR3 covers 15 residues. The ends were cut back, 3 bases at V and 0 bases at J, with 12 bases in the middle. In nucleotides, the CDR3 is TGTGCCAGCAGCTTCGGGCGGCAAATCTCCTACGAGCAGTACTTC. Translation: CASSFGRQISYEQYF.

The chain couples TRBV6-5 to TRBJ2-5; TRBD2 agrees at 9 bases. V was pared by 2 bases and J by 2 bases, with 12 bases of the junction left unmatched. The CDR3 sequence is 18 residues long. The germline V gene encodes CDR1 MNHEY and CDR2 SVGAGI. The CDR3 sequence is CASSYRPTPSGAQETQYF. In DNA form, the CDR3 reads TGTGCCAGCAGTTACCGGCCTACTCCTAGCGGGGCTCAAGAGACCCAGTACTTC.

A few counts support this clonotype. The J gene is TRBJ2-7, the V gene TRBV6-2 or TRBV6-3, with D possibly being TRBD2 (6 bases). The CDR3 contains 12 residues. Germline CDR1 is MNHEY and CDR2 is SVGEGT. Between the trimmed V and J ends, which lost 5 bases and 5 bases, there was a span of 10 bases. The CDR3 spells CASSRLAHEQYF. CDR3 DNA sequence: TGTGCCAGCAGTCGTCTAGCGCACGAGCAGTACTTC.

The CDR3 nucleotides read TGCGCCAGCAACCTAAGGCTCCCTCATTGGGGACAGGACACTGAAGCTTTCTTT. Translating gives CASNLRLPHWGQDTEAFF. The V gene is TRBV5-1, the J gene TRBJ1-1; 8 positions match TRBD1. CDR1 and CDR2 from the germline V gene are SGHRS and YFSETQ. The J segment lost 3 bases and the V segment lost 6 bases, leaving 19 bases of the junction unmatched. This CDR3 contains 18 residues.

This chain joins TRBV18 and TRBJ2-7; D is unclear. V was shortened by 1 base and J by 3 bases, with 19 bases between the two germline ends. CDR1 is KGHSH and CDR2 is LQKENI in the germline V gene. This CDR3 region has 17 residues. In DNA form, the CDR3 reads TGTGCCAGCTCACCACGGTCATTATCCGGGTCCCTCTACGAGCAGTACTTC. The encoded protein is CASSPRSLSGSLYEQYF.

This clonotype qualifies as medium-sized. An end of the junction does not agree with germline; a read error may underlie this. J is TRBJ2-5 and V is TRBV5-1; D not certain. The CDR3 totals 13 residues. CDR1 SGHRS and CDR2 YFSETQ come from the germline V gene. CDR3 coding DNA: TGTGCCAGCAGCTTAGATTCTCAAGAGACCCAGTACTTC. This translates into CASSLDSQETQYF.

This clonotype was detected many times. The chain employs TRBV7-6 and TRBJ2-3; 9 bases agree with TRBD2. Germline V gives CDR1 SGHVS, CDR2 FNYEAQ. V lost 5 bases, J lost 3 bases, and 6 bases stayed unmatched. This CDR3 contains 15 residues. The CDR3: CASSLGLARTDTQYF. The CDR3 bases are TGTGCCAGCAGCCTGGGACTAGCTAGGACAGATACGCAGTATTTT. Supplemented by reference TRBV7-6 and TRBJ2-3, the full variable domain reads GAGVSQSPRYKVTKRGQDVALRCDPISGHVSLYWYRQALGQGPEFLTYFNYEAQQDKSGLPNDRFSAERPEGSISTLTIQRTEQRDSAMYRCASSLGLARTDTQYFGPGTRLTVL.

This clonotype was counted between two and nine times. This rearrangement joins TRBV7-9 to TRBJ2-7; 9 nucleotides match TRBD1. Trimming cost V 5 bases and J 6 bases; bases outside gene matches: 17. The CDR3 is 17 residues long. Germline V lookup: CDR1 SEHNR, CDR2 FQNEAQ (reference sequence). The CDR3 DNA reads TGTGCCAGCAGCCGCTCGGGACAGGGCCAACGAACATCCGAGCAGTACTTC. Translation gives CASSRSGQGQRTSEQYF.

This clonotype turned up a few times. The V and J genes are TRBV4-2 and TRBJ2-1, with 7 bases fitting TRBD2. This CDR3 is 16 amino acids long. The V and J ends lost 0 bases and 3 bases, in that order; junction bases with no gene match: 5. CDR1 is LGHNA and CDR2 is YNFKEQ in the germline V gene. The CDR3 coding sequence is TGTGCCAGCAGCCAAGAACCGGGACTAATCTACAATGAGCAGTTCTTC. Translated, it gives CASSQEPGLIYNEQFF.

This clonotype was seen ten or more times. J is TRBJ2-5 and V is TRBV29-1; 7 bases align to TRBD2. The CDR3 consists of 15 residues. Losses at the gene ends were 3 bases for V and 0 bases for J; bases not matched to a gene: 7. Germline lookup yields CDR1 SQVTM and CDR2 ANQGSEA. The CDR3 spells CSVDGRGRYQETQYF. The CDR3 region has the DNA TGCAGCGTTGATGGGAGGGGCCGGTACCAAGAGACCCAGTACTTC.

CDR3 sequence reads: CASSSSGRTSGNNEQFF. The CDR3 DNA follows: TGTGCCAGCAGCTCAAGCGGACGGACTAGCGGGAACAATGAGCAGTTCTTC. The V call is TRBV7-9, the J call TRBJ2-1; 12 nucleotides agree with TRBD2. The CDR3 extends over 17 amino acids. J was trimmed by 5 bases and V by 4 bases; bases with no gene match: 9. CDR1 SEHNR and CDR2 FQNEAQ come from the germline V gene (reference sequence).